The following is a T cell receptor (beta chain) sequence with its context. Measured with immunoSEQ multiplex PCR; TCRdb has only the in-frame clones, and not every one. This table holds 140,000 to 150,000 clones, over 80% found once. CDR1 SGHTS and CDR2 YDEGEE come from the germline V gene. The V and J ends lost 4 bases and 7 bases, in that order; junction bases with no gene match: 18. The CDR3 spans 18 residues. This sample was taken from a study of blood T cell repertoires in COVID-19. Specimen: peripheral blood. The V call is TRBV5-8, the J call TRBJ1-5; TRBD1 matches 9 bases. This sequence was found in a man over 45 who had recovered from COVID-19. CDR3 amino acids: CASSLTFGVRTGVQPQHF. CDR3 coding DNA: TGTGCCAGCAGCCTGACATTTGGGGTTCGGACAGGGGTCCAGCCCCAGCATTTT.